This T cell receptor beta chain comes out of a study of regulatory T cells in long-lasting Graves disease. Study-wide results and limits: The number of shared public clonotypes was higher in persistent patients (2,741) than new patients (966).

Combining iRepertoire HTBI primers with Arm-PCR of CDR3 regions, the authors built TCR beta libraries. TCRdb itself ran the multiplex PCR reads through MiXCR, one entry per CDR3 protein. The sample carries hundreds of thousands of distinct CDR3 sequences, approximately 16% recorded once. The CDR3 runs to 12 residues. V lost 9 bases to trimming and J lost 0 bases, with 7 bases between them. The germline gives CDR1 MGHDK, CDR2 SYGVNS. This clonotype was seen more than once but under ten times. Its specificity is unknown. Time point reported: newly diagnosed GD, antithyroid drugs for less than 3 months. From RNA extracted from PBMCs, the TCR library was made. The same data also contributed to another study, on T cells in Graves' hyperthyroidism and ophthalmopathy. Per that study: Participants, patients aged 18 to 65, had newly diagnosed hyperthyroidism with a duration under 2 months.

This clonotype was sampled from a woman aged 40-65 years with Graves disease. V and J are TRBV25-1 and TRBJ2-3, with D perhaps matching TRBD1 (5 bases). Specimen: peripheral blood mononuclear cells (PBMCs), collected at new diagnosis, from a patient treated with antithyroid drugs. The CDR3 DNA sequence: TGTGCCAGATACAGGAGCACAGATACGCAGTATTTT. Amino acids: CARYRSTDTQYF.